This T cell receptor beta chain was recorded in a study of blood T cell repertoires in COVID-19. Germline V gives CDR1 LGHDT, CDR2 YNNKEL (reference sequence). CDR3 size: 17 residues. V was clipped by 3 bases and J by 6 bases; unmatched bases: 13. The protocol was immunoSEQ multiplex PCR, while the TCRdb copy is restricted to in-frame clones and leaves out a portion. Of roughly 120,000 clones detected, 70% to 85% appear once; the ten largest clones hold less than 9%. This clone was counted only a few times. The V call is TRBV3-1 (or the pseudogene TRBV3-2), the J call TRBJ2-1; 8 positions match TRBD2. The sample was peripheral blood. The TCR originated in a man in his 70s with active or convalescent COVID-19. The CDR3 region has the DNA TGTGCCAGCAGCCACCGCCCGGGACTAGAGGGTCGCAATGAGCAGTTCTTC. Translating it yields CASSHRPGLEGRNEQFF.